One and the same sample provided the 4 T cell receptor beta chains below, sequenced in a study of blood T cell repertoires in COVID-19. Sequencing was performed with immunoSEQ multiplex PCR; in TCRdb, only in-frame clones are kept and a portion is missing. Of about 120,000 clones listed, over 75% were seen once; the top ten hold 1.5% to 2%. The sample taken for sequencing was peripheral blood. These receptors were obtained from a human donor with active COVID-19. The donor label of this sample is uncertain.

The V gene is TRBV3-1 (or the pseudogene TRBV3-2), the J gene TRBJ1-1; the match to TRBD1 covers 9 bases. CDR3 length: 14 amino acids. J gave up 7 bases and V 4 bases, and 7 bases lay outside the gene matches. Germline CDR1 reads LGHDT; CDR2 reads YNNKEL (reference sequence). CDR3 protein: CASSLKGGQGEAFF. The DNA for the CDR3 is TGTGCCAGCAGCCTTAAAGGGGGACAGGGTGAAGCTTTCTTT.

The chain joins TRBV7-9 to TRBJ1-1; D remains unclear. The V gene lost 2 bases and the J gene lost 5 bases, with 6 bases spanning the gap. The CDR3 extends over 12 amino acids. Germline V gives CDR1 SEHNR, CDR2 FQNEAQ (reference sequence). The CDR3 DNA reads TGTGCCAGCAGCTTACAGTTAACTGAAGCTTTCTTT. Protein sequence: CASSLQLTEAFF.

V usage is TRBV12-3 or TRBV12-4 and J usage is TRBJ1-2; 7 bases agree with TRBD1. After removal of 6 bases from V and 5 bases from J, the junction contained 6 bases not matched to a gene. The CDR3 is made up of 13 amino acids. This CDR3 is CASSSGQSYGYTF. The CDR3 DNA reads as TGTGCCAGCAGCTCGGGACAGAGTTATGGCTACACCTTC.

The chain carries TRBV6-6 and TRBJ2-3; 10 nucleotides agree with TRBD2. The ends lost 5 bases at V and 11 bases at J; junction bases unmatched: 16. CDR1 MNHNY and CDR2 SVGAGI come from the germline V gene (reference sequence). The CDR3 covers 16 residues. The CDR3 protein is CASSPVGSGGSGLQYF. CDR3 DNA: TGTGCCAGCAGTCCAGTCGGTAGCGGGGGGTCCGGCTTGCAGTATTTT.